This TCR beta chain was profiled in a study of T cells after posttransplantation cyclophosphamide. Broader study findings: Tissue-infiltrating T cells from skin or gut overlapped little with blood T cells.

The CDR3 is 14 amino acids. Germline CDR1 reads SNHLY; CDR2 reads FYNNEI. V lost 4 bases to trimming and J lost 4 bases; unmatched junction nucleotides: 3. The table came from immunoSEQ multiplex PCR; TCRdb's copy has only in-frame clones and leaves some out. The data hold about 66,000 clones, with 93% observed a single time. On this clone itself: Its antigen is unknown.

This TCR came from a young woman in good health and a related stem cell transplant donor. The sample comprised PBMCs. The chain has TRBV2 and TRBJ1-4, with TRBD1 matching 7 bases. In nucleotides, the CDR3 is TGTGCCAGCAGTGGGGACAGAATTAATGAAAAACTGTTTTTT. Translating gives CASSGDRINEKLFF. The full variable domain, its missing parts supplied by reference TRBV2 and TRBJ1-4, is EPEVTQTPSHQVTQMGQEVILRCVPISNHLYFYWYRQILGQKVEFLVSFYNNEISEKSEIFDDQFSVERPDGSNFTLKIRSTKLEDSAMYFCASSGDRINEKLFFGSGTQLSVL.